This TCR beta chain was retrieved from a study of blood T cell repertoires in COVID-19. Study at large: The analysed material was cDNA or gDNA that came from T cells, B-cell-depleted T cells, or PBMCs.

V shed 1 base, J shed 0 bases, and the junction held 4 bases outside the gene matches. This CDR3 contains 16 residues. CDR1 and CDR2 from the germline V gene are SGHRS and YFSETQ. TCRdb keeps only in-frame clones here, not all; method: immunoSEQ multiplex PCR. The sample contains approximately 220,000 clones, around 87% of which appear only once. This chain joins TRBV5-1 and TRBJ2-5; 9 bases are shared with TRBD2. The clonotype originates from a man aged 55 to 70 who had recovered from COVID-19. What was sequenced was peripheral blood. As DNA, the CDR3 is TGCGCCAGCAGCTTGAGCACTAGCGGGTACCAAGAGACCCAGTACTTC. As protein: CASSLSTSGYQETQYF.